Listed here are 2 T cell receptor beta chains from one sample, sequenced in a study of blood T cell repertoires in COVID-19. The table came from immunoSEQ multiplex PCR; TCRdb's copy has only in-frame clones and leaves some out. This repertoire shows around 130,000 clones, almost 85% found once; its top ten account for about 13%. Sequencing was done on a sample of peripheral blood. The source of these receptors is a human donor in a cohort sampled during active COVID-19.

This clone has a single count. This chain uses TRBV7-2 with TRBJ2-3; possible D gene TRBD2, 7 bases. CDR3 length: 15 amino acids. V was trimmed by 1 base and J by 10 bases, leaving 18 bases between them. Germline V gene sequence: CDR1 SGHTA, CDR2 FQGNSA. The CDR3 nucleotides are TGTGCCAGCAGCTTAGGCCCGGTAGGGGGGGTTGCGCAGTATTTT. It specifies CASSLGPVGGVAQYF.

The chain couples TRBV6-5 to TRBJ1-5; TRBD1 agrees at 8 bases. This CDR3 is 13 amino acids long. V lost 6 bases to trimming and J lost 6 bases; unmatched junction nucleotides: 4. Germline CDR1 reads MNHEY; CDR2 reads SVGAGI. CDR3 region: CASRAGGRQPQHF. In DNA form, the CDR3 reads TGTGCCAGCAGGGCAGGGGGCCGTCAGCCCCAGCATTTT.